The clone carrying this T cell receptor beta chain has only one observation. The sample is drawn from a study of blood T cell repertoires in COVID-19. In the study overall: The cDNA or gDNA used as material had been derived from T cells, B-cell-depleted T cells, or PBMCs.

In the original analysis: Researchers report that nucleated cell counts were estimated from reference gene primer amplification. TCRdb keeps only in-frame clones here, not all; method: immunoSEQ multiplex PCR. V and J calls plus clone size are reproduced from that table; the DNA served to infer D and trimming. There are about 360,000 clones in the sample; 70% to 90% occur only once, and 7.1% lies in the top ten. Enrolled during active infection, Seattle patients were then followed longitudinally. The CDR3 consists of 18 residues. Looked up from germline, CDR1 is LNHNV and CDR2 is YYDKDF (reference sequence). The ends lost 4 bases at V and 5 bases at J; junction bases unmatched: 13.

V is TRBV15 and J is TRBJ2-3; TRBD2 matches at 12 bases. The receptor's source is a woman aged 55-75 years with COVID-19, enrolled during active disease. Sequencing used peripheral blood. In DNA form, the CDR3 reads TGTGCCACCAGCACCTTCCTACCTAGCGGGGGGGCCGTAGATACGCAGTATTTT. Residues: CATSTFLPSGGAVDTQYF.